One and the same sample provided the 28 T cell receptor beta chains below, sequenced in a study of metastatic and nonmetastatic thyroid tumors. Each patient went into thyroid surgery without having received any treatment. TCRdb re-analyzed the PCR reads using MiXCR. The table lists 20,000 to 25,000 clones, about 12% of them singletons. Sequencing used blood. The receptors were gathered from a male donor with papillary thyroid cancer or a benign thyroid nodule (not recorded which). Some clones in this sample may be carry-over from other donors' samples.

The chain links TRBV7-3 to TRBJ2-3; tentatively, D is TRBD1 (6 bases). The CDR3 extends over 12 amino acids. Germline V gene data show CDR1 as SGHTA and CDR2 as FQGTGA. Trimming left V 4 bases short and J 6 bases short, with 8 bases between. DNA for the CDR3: TGTGCCAGCAGCTCGAGGGGGGATACGCAGTATTTT. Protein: CASSSRGDTQYF.

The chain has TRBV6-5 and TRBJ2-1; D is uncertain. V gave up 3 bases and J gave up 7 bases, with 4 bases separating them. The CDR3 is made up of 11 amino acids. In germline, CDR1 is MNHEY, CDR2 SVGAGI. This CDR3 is CASSYGNEQFF. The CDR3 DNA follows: TGTGCCAGCAGTTATGGGAATGAGCAGTTCTTC.

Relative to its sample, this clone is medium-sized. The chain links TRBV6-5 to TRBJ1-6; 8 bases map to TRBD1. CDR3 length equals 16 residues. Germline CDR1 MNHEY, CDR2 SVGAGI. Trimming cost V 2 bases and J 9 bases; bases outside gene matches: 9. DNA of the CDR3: TGTGCCAGCAGTTACATGTTTCAGGGGGCGAGTTCACCCCTCCACTTT. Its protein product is CASSYMFQGASSPLHF.

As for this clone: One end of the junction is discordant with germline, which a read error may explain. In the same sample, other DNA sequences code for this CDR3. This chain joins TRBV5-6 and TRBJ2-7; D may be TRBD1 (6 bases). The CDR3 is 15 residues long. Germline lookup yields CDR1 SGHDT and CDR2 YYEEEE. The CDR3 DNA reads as TGTGCCAGCAGCTTACTGGGGGCAGGGCGCATCGAGCAATACTTC. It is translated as CASSLLGAGRIEQYF. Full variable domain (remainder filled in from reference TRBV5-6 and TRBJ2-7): DAGVTQSPTHLIKTRGQQVTLRCSPKSGHDTVSWYQQALGQGPQFIFQYYEEEERQRGNFPDRFSGHQFPNYSSELNVNALLLGDSALYLCASSLLGAGRIEQYFGPGTRLTVT.

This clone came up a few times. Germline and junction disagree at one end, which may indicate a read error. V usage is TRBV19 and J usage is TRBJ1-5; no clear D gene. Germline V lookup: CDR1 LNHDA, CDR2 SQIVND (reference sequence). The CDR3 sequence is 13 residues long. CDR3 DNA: TGTGCCATTAGTTTAGCAGGCCTTCAGCCCCAGCATTTT. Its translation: CAISLAGLQPQHF.

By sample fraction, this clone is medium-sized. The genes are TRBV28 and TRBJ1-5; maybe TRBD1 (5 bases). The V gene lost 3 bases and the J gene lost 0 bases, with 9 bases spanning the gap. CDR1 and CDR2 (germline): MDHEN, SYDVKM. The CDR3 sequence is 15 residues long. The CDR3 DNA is TGTGCCAGCAGTTTCGGGGGTTATAGCAATCAGCCCCAGCATTTT. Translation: CASSFGGYSNQPQHF.

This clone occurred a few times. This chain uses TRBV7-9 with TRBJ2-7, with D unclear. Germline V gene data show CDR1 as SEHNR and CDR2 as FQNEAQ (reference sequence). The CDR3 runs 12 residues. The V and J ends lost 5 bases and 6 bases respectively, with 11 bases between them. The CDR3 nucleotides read TGTGCCAGCAGCACTACAGTTCGCGAGCAGTACTTC. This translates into CASSTTVREQYF.

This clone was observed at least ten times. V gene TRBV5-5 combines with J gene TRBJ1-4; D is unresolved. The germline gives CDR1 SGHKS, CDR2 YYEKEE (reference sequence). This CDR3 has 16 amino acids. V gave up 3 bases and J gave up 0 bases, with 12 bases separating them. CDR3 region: CASSWRPAATNEKLFF. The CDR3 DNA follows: TGTGCCAGCAGCTGGCGCCCAGCCGCAACTAATGAAAAACTGTTTTTT. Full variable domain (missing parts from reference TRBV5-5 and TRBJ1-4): DAGVTQSPTHLIKTRGQQVTLRCSPISGHKSVSWYQQVLGQGPQFIFQYYEKEERGRGNFPDRFSARQFPNYSSELNVNALLLGDSALYLCASSWRPAATNEKLFFGSGTQLSVL.

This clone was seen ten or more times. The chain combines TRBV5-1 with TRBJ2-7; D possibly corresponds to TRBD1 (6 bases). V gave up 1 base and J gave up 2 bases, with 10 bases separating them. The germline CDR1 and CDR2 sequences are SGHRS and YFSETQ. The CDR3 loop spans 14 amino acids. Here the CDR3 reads CASSLTGTAYEQYF. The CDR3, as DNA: TGCGCCAGCAGCTTGACAGGGACCGCCTACGAGCAGTACTTC.

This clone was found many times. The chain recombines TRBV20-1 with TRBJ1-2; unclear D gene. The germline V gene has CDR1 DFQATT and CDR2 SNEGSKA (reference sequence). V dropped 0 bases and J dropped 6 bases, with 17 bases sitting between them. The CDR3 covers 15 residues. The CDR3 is CSARDYERPIDGYTF. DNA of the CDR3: TGCAGTGCTAGAGATTACGAGCGGCCTATTGATGGCTACACCTTC.

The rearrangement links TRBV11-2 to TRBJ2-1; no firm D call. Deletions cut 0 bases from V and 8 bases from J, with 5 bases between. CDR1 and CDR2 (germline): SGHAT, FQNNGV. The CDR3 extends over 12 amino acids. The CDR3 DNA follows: TGTGCCAGCAGCTTAGATCACTATGAGCAGTTCTTC. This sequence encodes CASSLDHYEQFF.

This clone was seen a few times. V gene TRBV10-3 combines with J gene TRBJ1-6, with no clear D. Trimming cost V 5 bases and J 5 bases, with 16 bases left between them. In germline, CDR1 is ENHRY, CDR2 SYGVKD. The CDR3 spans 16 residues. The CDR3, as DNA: TGTGCCATCAGTCCGAATTCAGCGAGTAATAATTCACCCCTCCACTTT. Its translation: CAISPNSASNNSPLHF.

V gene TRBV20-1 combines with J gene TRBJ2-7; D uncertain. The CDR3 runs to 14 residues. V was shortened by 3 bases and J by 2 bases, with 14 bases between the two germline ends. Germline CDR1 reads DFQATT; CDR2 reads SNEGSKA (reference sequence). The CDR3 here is CSASSHAGTYEQYF. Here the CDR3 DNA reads TGCAGTGCTAGTTCTCACGCAGGAACCTACGAGCAGTACTTC.

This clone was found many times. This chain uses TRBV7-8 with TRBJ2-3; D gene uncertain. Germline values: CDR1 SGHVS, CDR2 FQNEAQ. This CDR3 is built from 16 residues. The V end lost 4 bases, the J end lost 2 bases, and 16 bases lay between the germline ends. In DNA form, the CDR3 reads TGTGCCAGCAGCTCACCCTCCAGCGTCCCCACAGATACGCAGTATTTT. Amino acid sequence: CASSSPSSVPTDTQYF.

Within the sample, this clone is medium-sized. The CDR3 nucleotides are TGTGCCAGCAGTGTGGACGAGACCATAGGGAGGAATGAGCAGTTCTTC. Protein sequence: CASSVDETIGRNEQFF. The J gene is TRBJ2-1, the V gene TRBV6-1, with a weak D call TRBD2 (6 bases). V was clipped by 4 bases and J by 7 bases, with 20 bases between them. The CDR3 is 16 residues long. CDR1 is MNHNS and CDR2 is SASEGT in the germline V gene.

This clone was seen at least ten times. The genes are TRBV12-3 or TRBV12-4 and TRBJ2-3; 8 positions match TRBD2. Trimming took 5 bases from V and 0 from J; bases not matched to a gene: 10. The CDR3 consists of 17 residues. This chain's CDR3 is CASSIKRGLKSTDTQYF. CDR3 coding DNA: TGTGCCAGCAGTATTAAGCGGGGGCTAAAGAGCACAGATACGCAGTATTTT.

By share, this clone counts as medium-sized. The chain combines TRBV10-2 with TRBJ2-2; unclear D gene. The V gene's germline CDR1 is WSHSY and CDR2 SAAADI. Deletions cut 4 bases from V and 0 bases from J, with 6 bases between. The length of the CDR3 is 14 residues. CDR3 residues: CASSGTANTGELFF. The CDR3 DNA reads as TGCGCCAGCAGTGGGACGGCGAACACCGGGGAGCTGTTTTTT.

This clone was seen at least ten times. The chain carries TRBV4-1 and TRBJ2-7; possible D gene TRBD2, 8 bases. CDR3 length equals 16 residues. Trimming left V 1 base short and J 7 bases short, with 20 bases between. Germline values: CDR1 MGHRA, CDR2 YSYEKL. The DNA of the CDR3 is TGCGCCAGCAGCCAAGTGGTAGCGGGACAGTCTACGGAGCAGTACTTC. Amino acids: CASSQVVAGQSTEQYF.

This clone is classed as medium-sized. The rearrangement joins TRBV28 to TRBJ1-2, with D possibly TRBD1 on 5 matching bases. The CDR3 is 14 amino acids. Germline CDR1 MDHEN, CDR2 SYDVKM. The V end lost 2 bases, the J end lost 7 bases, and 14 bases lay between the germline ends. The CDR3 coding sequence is TGTGCCAGCAGTTTAGGTGGGGTCAGGGCTGGCTACACCTTC. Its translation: CASSLGGVRAGYTF.

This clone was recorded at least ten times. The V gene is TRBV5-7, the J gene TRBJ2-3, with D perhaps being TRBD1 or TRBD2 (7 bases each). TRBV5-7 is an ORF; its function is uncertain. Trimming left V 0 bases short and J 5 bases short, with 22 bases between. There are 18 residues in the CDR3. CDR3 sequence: CASSLALAGGGPQDTQYF. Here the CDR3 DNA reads TGTGCCAGCAGCTTGGCCCTAGCAGGGGGAGGGCCACAAGATACGCAGTATTTT.

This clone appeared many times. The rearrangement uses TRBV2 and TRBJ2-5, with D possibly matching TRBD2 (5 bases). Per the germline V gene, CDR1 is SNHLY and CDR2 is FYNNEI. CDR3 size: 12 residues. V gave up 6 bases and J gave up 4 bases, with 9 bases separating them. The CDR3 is CASRTGIETQYF. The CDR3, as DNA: TGTGCCAGCAGGACGGGGATAGAGACCCAGTACTTC.

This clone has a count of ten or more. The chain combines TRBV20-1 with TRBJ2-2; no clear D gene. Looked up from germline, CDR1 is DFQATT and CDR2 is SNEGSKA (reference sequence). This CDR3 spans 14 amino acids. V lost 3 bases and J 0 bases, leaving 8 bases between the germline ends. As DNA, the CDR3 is TGCAGTGCTAGTCGGCGGCCGAACACCGGGGAGCTGTTTTTT. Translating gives CSASRRPNTGELFF.

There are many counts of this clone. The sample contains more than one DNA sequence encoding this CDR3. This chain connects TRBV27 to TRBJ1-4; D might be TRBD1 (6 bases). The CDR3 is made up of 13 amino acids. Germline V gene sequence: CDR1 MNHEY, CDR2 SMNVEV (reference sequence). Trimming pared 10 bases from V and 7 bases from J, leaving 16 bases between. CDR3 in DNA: TGTGCCACGAAGTCCGGGGGCGTTGAAAAACTGTTTTTT. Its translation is CATKSGGVEKLFF. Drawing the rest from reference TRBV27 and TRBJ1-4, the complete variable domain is EAQVTQNPRYLITVTGKKLTVTCSQNMNHEYMSWYRQDPGLGLRQIYYSMNVEVTDKGDVPEGYKVSRKEKRNFPLILESPSPNQTSLYFCATKSGGVEKLFFGSGTQLSVL.

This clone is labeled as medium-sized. CDR3 loop: CASSEARGGTHSPLHF. CDR3 DNA sequence: TGTGCCAGCAGTGAAGCGCGCGGGGGGACTCATTCACCCCTCCACTTT. This chain joins TRBV6-1 and TRBJ1-6; D is possibly TRBD1 (5 bases). The CDR3 is made up of 16 amino acids. Germline loops: CDR1 MNHNS, CDR2 SASEGT. V shed 0 bases and J shed 8 bases, with 14 bases lying between them.

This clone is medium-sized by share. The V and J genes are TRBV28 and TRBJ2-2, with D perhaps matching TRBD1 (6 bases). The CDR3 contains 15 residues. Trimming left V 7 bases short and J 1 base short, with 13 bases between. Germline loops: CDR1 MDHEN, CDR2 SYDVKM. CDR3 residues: CASNPGHLNTGELFF. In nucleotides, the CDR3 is TGTGCCAGCAATCCGGGACACTTGAACACCGGGGAGCTGTTTTTT. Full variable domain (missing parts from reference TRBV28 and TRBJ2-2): DVKVTQSSRYLVKRTGEKVFLECVQDMDHENMFWYRQDPGLGLRLIYFSYDVKMKEKGDIPEGYSVSREKKERFSLILESASTNQTSMYLCASNPGHLNTGELFFGEGSRLTVL.

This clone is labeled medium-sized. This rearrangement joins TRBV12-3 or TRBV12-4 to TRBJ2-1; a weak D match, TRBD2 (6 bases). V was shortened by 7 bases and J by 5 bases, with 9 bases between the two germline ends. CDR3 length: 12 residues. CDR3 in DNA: TGTGCCAGCATAGCGGCGGACAATGAGCAGTTCTTC. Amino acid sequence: CASIAADNEQFF.

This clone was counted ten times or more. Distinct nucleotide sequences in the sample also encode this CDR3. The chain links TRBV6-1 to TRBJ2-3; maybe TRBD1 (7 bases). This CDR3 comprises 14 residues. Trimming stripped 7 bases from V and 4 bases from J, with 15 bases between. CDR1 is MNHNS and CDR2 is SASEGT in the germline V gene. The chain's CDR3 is CASTRQGGADTQYF. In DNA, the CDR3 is TGTGCCAGCACCAGACAGGGAGGAGCAGATACGCAGTATTTT.

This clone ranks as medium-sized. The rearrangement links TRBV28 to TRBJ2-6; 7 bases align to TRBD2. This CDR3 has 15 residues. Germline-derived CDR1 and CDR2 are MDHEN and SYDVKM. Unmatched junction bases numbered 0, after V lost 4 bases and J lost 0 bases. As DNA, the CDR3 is TGTGCCAGCAGTTCGGGGGGCTCTGGGGCCAACGTCCTGACTTTC. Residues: CASSSGGSGANVLTF.